This T cell receptor beta chain was profiled in a study of T cell responses to AZD1222 COVID-19 vaccine. Study results and limitations: Nearly half of spike-specific TCRs reportedly go after variant regions that carry no mutations. Donors were largely white British and mainly female; clonal diversity was possibly underestimated.

Regarding this clone: Its antigen is still unknown.

Losses at the gene ends were 3 bases for V and 3 bases for J; bases not matched to a gene: 3. The CDR3 totals 15 residues. The germline V gene has CDR1 SGHTS and CDR2 YDEGEE. The method was immunoSEQ multiplex PCR; TCRdb's version includes in-frame clones alone and lacks a portion of them. The repertoire holds 93,000 or so clones, 80% to 90% seen once, with approximately 22% in the top ten. This sequence joins TRBV5-8 and TRBJ1-3, with 10 bases aligning to TRBD1. Material: peripheral blood, obtained on day 0 of AZD1222 vaccination. The clonotype was recovered from an adult in good health. The CDR3 is CASSSGTGDGNTIYF. The CDR3 nucleotides are TGTGCCAGCAGCTCCGGGACAGGGGATGGAAACACCATATATTTT.